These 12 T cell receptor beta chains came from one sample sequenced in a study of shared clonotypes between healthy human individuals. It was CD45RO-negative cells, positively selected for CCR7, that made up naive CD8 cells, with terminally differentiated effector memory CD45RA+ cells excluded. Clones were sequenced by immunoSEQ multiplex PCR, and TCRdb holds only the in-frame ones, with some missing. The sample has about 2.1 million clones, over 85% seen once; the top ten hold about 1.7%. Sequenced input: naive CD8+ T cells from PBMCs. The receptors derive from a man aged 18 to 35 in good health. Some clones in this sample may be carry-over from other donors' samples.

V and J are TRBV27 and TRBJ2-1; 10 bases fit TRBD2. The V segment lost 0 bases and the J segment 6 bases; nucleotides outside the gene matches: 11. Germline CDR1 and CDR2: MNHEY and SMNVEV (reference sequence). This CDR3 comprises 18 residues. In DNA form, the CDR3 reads TGTGCCAGCAGTTTATCGGTCCAGCGGGAGGGCCATTTCAATGAGCAGTTCTTC. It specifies CASSLSVQREGHFNEQFF.

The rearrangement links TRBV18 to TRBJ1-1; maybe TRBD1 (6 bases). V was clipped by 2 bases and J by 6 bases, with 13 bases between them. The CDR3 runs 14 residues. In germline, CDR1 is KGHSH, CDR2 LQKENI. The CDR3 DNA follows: TGTGCCAGCTCACCAAGGGGGGCCGGAGCTGAAGCTTTCTTT. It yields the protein CASSPRGAGAEAFF.

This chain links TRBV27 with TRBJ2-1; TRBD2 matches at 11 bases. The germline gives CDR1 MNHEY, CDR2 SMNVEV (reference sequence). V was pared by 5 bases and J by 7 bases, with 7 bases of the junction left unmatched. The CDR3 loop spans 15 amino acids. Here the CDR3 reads CASSLLAGGQNEQFF. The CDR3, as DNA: TGTGCCAGCAGTCTTTTAGCGGGAGGGCAAAATGAGCAGTTCTTC.

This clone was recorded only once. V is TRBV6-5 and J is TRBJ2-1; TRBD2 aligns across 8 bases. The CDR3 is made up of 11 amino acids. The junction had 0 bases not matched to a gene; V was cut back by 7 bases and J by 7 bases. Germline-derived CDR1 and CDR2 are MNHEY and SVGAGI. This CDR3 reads CASTSGNEQFF. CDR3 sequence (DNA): TGTGCCAGCACTAGCGGGAATGAGCAGTTCTTC.

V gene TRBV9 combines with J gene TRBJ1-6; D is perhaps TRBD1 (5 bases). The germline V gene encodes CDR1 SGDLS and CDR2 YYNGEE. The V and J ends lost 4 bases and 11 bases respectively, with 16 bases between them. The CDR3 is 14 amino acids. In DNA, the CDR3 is TGTGCCAGCAGCCCCGTGGCAGGGTCGACACCCCTCCACTTT. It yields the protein CASSPVAGSTPLHF.

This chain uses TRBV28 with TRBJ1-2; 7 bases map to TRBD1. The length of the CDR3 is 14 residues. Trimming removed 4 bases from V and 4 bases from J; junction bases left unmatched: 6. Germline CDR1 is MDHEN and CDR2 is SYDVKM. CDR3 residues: CASSSGQVSYGYTF. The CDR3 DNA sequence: TGTGCCAGCAGTTCCGGACAGGTTAGCTATGGCTACACCTTC.

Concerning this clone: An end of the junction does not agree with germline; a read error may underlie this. The CDR3 region has the DNA TGTGCCAGCAGCCGATTCAACTTCGGGGGGGACGGCTGTTTT. Translated, it gives CASSRFNFGGDGCF. The chain has TRBV5-6 and TRBJ1-4; tentatively, D is TRBD1 (5 bases). This CDR3 has 14 residues. Germline loops: CDR1 SGHDT, CDR2 YYEEEE.

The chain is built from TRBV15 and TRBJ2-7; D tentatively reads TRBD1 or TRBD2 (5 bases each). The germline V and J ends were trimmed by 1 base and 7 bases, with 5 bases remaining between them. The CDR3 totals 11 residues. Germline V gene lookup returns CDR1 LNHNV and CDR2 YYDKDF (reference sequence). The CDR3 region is CATSRGGEQYF. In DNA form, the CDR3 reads TGTGCCACCAGCAGAGGGGGGGAGCAGTACTTC. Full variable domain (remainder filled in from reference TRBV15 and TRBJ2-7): DAMVIQNPRYQVTQFGKPVTLSCSQTLNHNVMYWYQQKSSQAPKLLFHYYDKDFNNEADTPDNFQSRRPNTSFCFLDIRSPGLGDTAMYLCATSRGGEQYFGPGTRLTVT.

The CDR3 bases are TGTGCCAGCAGTTTGTCGTTTGGCGAAAACTCCTACGAGCAGTACTTC. As protein: CASSLSFGENSYEQYF. This chain connects TRBV28 to TRBJ2-7; D uncertain. In germline, CDR1 is MDHEN, CDR2 SYDVKM. Trimming shortened V by 3 bases and J by 0 bases, and 15 bases separated the two germline ends. The CDR3 extends over 16 amino acids.

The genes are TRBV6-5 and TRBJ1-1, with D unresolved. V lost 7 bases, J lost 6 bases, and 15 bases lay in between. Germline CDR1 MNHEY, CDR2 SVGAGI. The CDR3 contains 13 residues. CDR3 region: CASTRTGEAEAFF. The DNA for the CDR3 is TGTGCCAGCACCCGAACGGGTGAGGCTGAAGCTTTCTTT.

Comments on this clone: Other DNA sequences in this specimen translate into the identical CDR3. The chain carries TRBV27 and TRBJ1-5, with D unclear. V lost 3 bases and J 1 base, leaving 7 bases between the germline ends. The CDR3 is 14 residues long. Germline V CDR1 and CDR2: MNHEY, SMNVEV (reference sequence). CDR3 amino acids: CASSLGPSNQPQHF. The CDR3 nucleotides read TGTGCCAGCAGTTTGGGTCCGAGCAATCAGCCCCAGCATTTT.

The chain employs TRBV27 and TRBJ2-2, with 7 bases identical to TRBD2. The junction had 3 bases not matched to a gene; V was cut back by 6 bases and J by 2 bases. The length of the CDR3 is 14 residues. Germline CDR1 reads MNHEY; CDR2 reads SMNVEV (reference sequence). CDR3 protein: CASRPSGNTGELFF. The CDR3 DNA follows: TGTGCCAGCAGACCTAGCGGAAACACCGGGGAGCTGTTTTTT.